The 22 T cell receptor beta chains reported below all come from one sample, sequenced in a study of metastatic and nonmetastatic thyroid tumors. Each patient came to thyroid surgery without any prior treatment (of any kind). TCRdb reassembled clones from the PCR reads with MiXCR. The sample contains 6,000 to 7,000 clones, 33% of which appear only once. The sequencing sample was made of adjacent normal tissue. Every receptor here comes from a male donor with papillary thyroid cancer or a benign thyroid nodule (not recorded which). Some clones in this sample may be carry-over from other donors' samples.

This clone was counted between two and nine times. The rearrangement uses TRBV12-3 or TRBV12-4 and TRBJ2-7, with 10 nucleotides matching TRBD1. This CDR3 contains 14 residues. V dropped 6 bases and J dropped 9; count of bases not matched to a gene: 11. As DNA, the CDR3 is TGTGCCAGCAGCAGGGACAGGGGATGGGACGGGCAGTACTTC. The encoded protein is CASSRDRGWDGQYF.

V and J are TRBV9 and TRBJ2-7, with no clear D. The germline CDR1 and CDR2 sequences are SGDLS and YYNGEE. V was shortened by 0 bases and J by 4 bases, with 11 bases between the two germline ends. The length of the CDR3 is 14 residues. CDR3 region: CASSVAWEGYEQYF. Here the CDR3 DNA reads TGTGCCAGCAGCGTAGCATGGGAAGGTTACGAGCAGTACTTC. Drawing the rest from reference TRBV9 and TRBJ2-7, the complete variable domain is DSGVTQTPKHLITATGQRVTLRCSPRSGDLSVYWYQQSLDQGLQFLIQYYNGEERAKGNILERFSAQQFPDLHSELNLSSLELGDSALYFCASSVAWEGYEQYFGPGTRLTVT.

Concerning this clone itself: Its ends do not fully match the called genes, so a read error is possible. The genes are TRBV27 and TRBJ2-2; possible D gene TRBD2, 7 bases. CDR1 and CDR2 from the germline V gene are MNHEY and SMNVEV (reference sequence). The CDR3 spans 15 residues. CDR3 sequence: CARTLGGPNTGEMFF. The CDR3 DNA reads as TGTGCCAGAACCTTGGGGGGGCCGAACACCGGGGAGATGTTTTTT.

J is TRBJ1-5 and V is TRBV11-2, with 9 bases aligning to TRBD1. The V gene end was trimmed by 5 bases and the J gene end by 6 bases; junction bases not matched to a gene: 5. This CDR3 is built from 14 residues. Per germline, CDR1 SGHAT and CDR2 FQNNGV. CDR3 protein: CASSLQGAGQPQHF. The CDR3 coding sequence is TGTGCCAGCAGCCTACAGGGGGCAGGTCAGCCCCAGCATTTT.

This rearrangement joins TRBV7-8 to TRBJ2-3; the match to TRBD1 covers 7 bases. J gave up 4 bases and V 6 bases, and 7 bases lay outside the gene matches. Germline values: CDR1 SGHVS, CDR2 FQNEAQ. The CDR3 spans 14 residues. The DNA of the CDR3 is TGTGCCAGCAGTTCAACAACAGGGGCAGATACGCAGTATTTT. Protein product: CASSSTTGADTQYF.

This clone was picked up many times. V is TRBV27 and J is TRBJ2-1; the match to TRBD2 covers 12 bases. The germline CDR1 and CDR2 sequences are MNHEY and SMNVEV (reference sequence). The CDR3 covers 16 residues. The trim removed 7 bases at V and 4 bases at J, leaving 8 bases unmatched. CDR3 amino acids: CASKTSGTSGYNEQFF. Written as DNA, the CDR3 is TGTGCCAGCAAGACCTCCGGGACTAGCGGGTACAATGAGCAGTTCTTC.

V gene TRBV6-2 or TRBV6-3 combines with J gene TRBJ2-6; D call uncertain. This CDR3 has 19 residues. V was clipped by 5 bases and J by 0 bases, with 20 bases between them. Germline assignment: CDR1 MNHEY and CDR2 SVGEGT. CDR3 amino acids: CASSLNPCRSPSGANVLTF. DNA of the CDR3: TGTGCCAGCAGTCTGAATCCGTGCAGGTCCCCCTCTGGGGCCAACGTCCTGACTTTC.

This clone was found a few times. This sequence joins TRBV20-1 and TRBJ2-7; D may be TRBD1 or TRBD2 (7 bases each). In germline, CDR1 is DFQATT, CDR2 SNEGSKA (reference sequence). V dropped 0 bases and J dropped 2 bases, with 14 bases sitting between them. This CDR3 has 15 amino acids. Here the CDR3 DNA reads TGCAGTGCTAGAGATCCCCAGGGGGGGACCTACGAGCAGTACTTC. This codes for CSARDPQGGTYEQYF.

The chain employs TRBV5-1 and TRBJ1-2; D call uncertain. The V end lost 2 bases, the J end lost 3 bases, and 8 bases lay between the germline ends. The CDR3 totals 13 residues. Germline CDR1 reads SGHRS; CDR2 reads YFSETQ. The chain's CDR3 is CASSFSSDYGYTF. CDR3 DNA sequence: TGCGCCAGCAGCTTTTCCAGCGACTATGGCTACACCTTC.

This clone was counted only a few times. The germline gene is not matched at one end of the junction; a read error may be the cause. V usage is TRBV6-5 and J usage is TRBJ2-3, with a tentative D call TRBD2 (5 bases). Germline V CDR1 and CDR2: MNHEY, SVGAGI. The CDR3 runs 15 residues. This chain's CDR3 is CASSDSRAGTDTQYF. CDR3 DNA: TGTGCCAGCAGTGACTCGCGGGCCGGCACAGATACGCAGTATTTT.

The rearrangement uses TRBV12-3 or TRBV12-4 and TRBJ2-7; 8 bases are shared with TRBD1. The CDR3 runs to 17 residues. Losses at the gene ends were 2 bases for V and 4 bases for J; bases not matched to a gene: 13. This CDR3 is CASSLYYRDRLPYEQYF. DNA for the CDR3: TGTGCCAGCAGTTTATATTACCGGGACAGGCTTCCGTACGAGCAGTACTTC.

This sequence joins TRBV30 and TRBJ1-1; no firm D call. Trimming took 5 bases from V and 7 from J, leaving 11 bases between them. Per the germline V gene, CDR1 is GTSNPN and CDR2 is SVGIG (reference sequence). The length of the CDR3 is 11 residues. CDR3 sequence (DNA): TGTGCCTGGGGCCAGGAGGGTGAAGCTTTCTTT. This gives the protein CAWGQEGEAFF.

The table lists this clone with a few counts. The chain joins TRBV5-1 to TRBJ2-3; 8 nucleotides agree with TRBD1. CDR1 and CDR2 (germline): SGHRS, YFSETQ. Trimming at V came to 1 base and at J to 4 bases, leaving 5 bases not matched to a gene. The CDR3 is made up of 15 amino acids. This CDR3 reads CASSLLTGAADTQYF. The CDR3 region has the DNA TGCGCCAGCAGCTTGCTGACAGGGGCAGCAGATACGCAGTATTTT.

The rearrangement joins TRBV19 to TRBJ2-1, with unresolved D. The CDR3 covers 16 residues. CDR1 LNHDA and CDR2 SQIVND come from the germline V gene (reference sequence). V was cut by 9 bases and J by 2 bases, with 20 bases left in between. CDR3 nucleotides: TGTGCCAGCAGCTTAGGTTACCGGTGGGCCTACAATGAGCAGTTCTTC. It is translated as CASSLGYRWAYNEQFF.

This chain joins TRBV9 and TRBJ2-3, with TRBD1 identical over 7 bases. Trimming took 4 bases from V and 3 from J; bases not matched to a gene: 8. Germline CDR1 is SGDLS and CDR2 is YYNGEE. The CDR3 is 15 amino acids. CDR3 residues: CASSTRDRPTDTQYF. Here the CDR3 DNA reads TGTGCCAGCAGCACCCGGGACAGACCGACAGATACGCAGTATTTT.

This clone is medium-sized in the sample. The chain couples TRBV2 to TRBJ1-5; D is uncertain. The CDR3 loop spans 13 amino acids. CDR1 and CDR2 from the germline V gene are SNHLY and FYNNEI. V lost 2 bases and J 4 bases, leaving 6 bases between the germline ends. CDR3 region: CASSEYRNQPQHF. Written as DNA, the CDR3 is TGTGCCAGCAGTGAATACCGAAATCAGCCCCAGCATTTT.

J is TRBJ2-2 and V is TRBV5-1; 10 nucleotides line up with TRBD1. Germline loops: CDR1 SGHRS, CDR2 YFSETQ. CDR3 size: 16 residues. V lost 0 bases, J lost 5 bases, and 4 bases stayed unmatched. CDR3 amino acids: CASSLAGTGETGELFF. For the CDR3, the DNA is TGCGCCAGCAGCTTGGCCGGGACAGGGGAAACCGGGGAGCTGTTTTTT.

The V gene is TRBV5-1, the J gene TRBJ2-1; 8 nucleotides agree with TRBD2. V shed 4 bases and J 0 bases; nucleotides not matched to a gene: 3. CDR1 is SGHRS and CDR2 is YFSETQ in the germline V gene. This CDR3 contains 15 residues. The chain's CDR3 is CASSISGVSYNEQFF. The CDR3 DNA reads as TGCGCCAGCAGCATTAGCGGGGTCTCCTACAATGAGCAGTTCTTC. The full variable domain, in which reference TRBV5-1 and TRBJ2-1 provide the parts outside the CDR3, is KAGVTQTPRYLIKTRGQQVTLSCSPISGHRSVSWYQQTPGQGLQFLFEYFSETQRNKGNFPGRFSGRQFSNSRSEMNVSTLELGDSALYLCASSISGVSYNEQFFGPGTRLTVL.

This clone was recorded only once. A much larger clone differs by one base, so this may be a read error. The same CDR3 also results from other DNA sequences found in this sample. The genes are TRBV2 and TRBJ2-6; D possibly corresponds to TRBD1 (6 bases). There are 20 residues in the CDR3. V shed 0 bases and J shed 4 bases, with 22 bases lying between them. Per germline, CDR1 SNHLY and CDR2 FYNNEI. The CDR3 nucleotides are TGTGCCAGCAGTGAAGCGCGATGGGACACCGCCTTATACGGGGCCAACGTCCTGACTTTC. Translation gives CASSEARWDTALYGANVLTF.

The gene calls are TRBV11-3 and TRBJ2-7; D may be TRBD1 or TRBD2 (7 bases each). V was cut by 2 bases and J by 4 bases, with 12 bases left in between. The V gene's germline CDR1 is SGHNT and CDR2 YENEEA. The CDR3 has 14 residues. The chain's CDR3 is CASSLSGGEYEQYF. In DNA, the CDR3 is TGTGCCAGCAGCTTATCAGGGGGGGAATACGAGCAGTACTTC. Full variable domain (missing parts from reference TRBV11-3 and TRBJ2-7): EAGVVQSPRYKIIEKKQPVAFWCNPISGHNTLYWYLQNLGQGPELLIRYENEEAVDDSQLPKDRFSAERLKGVDSTLKIQPAELGDSAVYLCASSLSGGEYEQYFGPGTRLTVT.

This sequence joins TRBV30 and TRBJ2-7, with TRBD2 matching over 9 bases. The CDR3 spans 14 residues. The germline V gene has CDR1 GTSNPN and CDR2 SVGIG (reference sequence). J was trimmed by 9 bases and V by 1 base; bases with no gene match: 10. This chain's CDR3 is CAWSDLAGSDAQYF. CDR3 sequence (DNA): TGTGCCTGGAGTGACCTAGCGGGATCGGACGCGCAGTACTTC.

This clone was seen once. The chain joins TRBV7-2 to TRBJ2-2, with D perhaps matching TRBD1 (6 bases). The CDR3 is 15 residues long. The germline V gene encodes CDR1 SGHTA and CDR2 FQGNSA. Trimming shortened V by 4 bases and J by 2 bases, and 11 bases separated the two germline ends. CDR3 sequence reads: CASSSLDRNTGELFF. The CDR3, as DNA: TGTGCCAGCAGCTCTCTGGACAGAAACACCGGGGAGCTGTTTTTT.